This passage covers 8 T cell receptor beta chains from one sample sequenced in a study of T-cell memory formation after mild COVID-19. TCRdb passed the 5' RACE reads through MiXCR, listing each CDR3 protein once. The sample shows 140,000 to 150,000 distinct CDR3 sequences, over 15% of them seen only once. Sequenced: PBMCs or a T cell subset sorted from them (not recorded which). The receptor set was obtained from an adult woman who had mild COVID-19 (a few samples of this study predate the infection). Cell type and time point are not known.

The chain combines TRBV5-1 with TRBJ1-1; no clear D. The ends were cut back, 3 bases at V and 1 base at J, with 10 bases in the middle. Germline-derived CDR1 and CDR2 are SGHRS and YFSETQ. The CDR3 has 14 amino acids. CDR3 residues: CASSWESRNTEAFF. The CDR3 coding sequence is TGCGCCAGCAGCTGGGAGTCCAGGAACACTGAAGCTTTCTTT. Supplemented by reference TRBV5-1 and TRBJ1-1, the full variable domain reads KAGVTQTPRYLIKTRGQQVTLSCSPISGHRSVSWYQQTPGQGLQFLFEYFSETQRNKGNFPGRFSGRQFSNSRSEMNVSTLELGDSALYLCASSWESRNTEAFFGQGTRLTVV.

This clonotype was found a few times. The rearrangement joins TRBV12-3 or TRBV12-4 to TRBJ2-1, with 8 bases identical to TRBD1. The V segment lost 1 base and the J segment 9 bases; nucleotides outside the gene matches: 14. The CDR3 runs 17 residues. The CDR3, as DNA: TGTGCCAGCAGTTTAGGGGGCTCCAGGGGGCGATGGAGTGAGCAGTTCTTC. It codes for CASSLGGSRGRWSEQFF.

This clonotype was detected a few times. This rearrangement joins TRBV20-1 to TRBJ2-1; 7 nucleotides match TRBD2. J lost 7 bases, V lost 0 bases, and 6 bases had no gene match. CDR3 length equals 14 residues. Germline V gene lookup returns CDR1 DFQATT and CDR2 SNEGSKA (reference sequence). The CDR3 sequence is CSARDFQGGNEQFF. DNA for the CDR3: TGCAGTGCTAGAGATTTCCAGGGAGGGAATGAGCAGTTCTTC.

The rearrangement joins TRBV12-3 or TRBV12-4 to TRBJ2-5; 9 bases line up with TRBD1. This CDR3 has 15 residues. The trim removed 5 bases at V and 1 base at J, leaving 5 bases unmatched. In nucleotides, the CDR3 is TGTGCCAGCAGTCCAACAGGGGGCGGCCAAGAGACCCAGTACTTC. Amino acid sequence: CASSPTGGGQETQYF.

This clonotype turned up a few times. This rearrangement joins TRBV5-1 to TRBJ2-3; a possible D gene is TRBD2 (6 bases). CDR1 and CDR2 from the germline V gene are SGHRS and YFSETQ. V lost 6 bases to trimming and J lost 6 bases, with 20 bases between them. This CDR3 is 15 amino acids long. CDR3 loop: CASMLAPGGADTQYF. In DNA form, the CDR3 reads TGCGCCAGCATGCTTGCCCCCGGAGGGGCTGATACGCAGTATTTT.

This clonotype was seen repeatedly, ten times or more. V usage is TRBV5-1 and J usage is TRBJ2-7, with 9 bases that match TRBD2. The V gene end was trimmed by 1 base and the J gene end by 1 base; junction bases not matched to a gene: 3. Germline CDR1 is SGHRS and CDR2 is YFSETQ. This CDR3 has 15 residues. The chain's CDR3 is CASSLSLAGSYEQYF. CDR3 bases: TGCGCCAGCAGCTTGAGCCTAGCGGGATCCTACGAGCAGTACTTC.

The sample holds a few counts of this clonotype. CDR3 residues: CAISGRGTLLSSYNEQFF. CDR3 sequence (DNA): TGTGCCATTTCGGGACGCGGTACCCTTCTAAGCTCCTACAATGAGCAGTTCTTC. V usage is TRBV10-3 and J usage is TRBJ2-1; D assignment may be TRBD1 or TRBD2 (5 bases each). The ends were cut back, 9 bases at V and 0 bases at J, with 24 bases in the middle. This CDR3 has 18 amino acids. Per germline, CDR1 ENHRY and CDR2 SYGVKD.

The chain is built from TRBV20-1 and TRBJ2-7; D remains ambiguous. The germline V and J ends were trimmed by 2 bases and 1 base, with 9 bases remaining between them. The CDR3 has 13 residues. Per germline, CDR1 DFQATT and CDR2 SNEGSKA (reference sequence). The CDR3 region is CSARRVASYEQYF. In nucleotides, the CDR3 is TGCAGTGCTAGAAGGGTGGCTTCCTACGAGCAGTACTTC.